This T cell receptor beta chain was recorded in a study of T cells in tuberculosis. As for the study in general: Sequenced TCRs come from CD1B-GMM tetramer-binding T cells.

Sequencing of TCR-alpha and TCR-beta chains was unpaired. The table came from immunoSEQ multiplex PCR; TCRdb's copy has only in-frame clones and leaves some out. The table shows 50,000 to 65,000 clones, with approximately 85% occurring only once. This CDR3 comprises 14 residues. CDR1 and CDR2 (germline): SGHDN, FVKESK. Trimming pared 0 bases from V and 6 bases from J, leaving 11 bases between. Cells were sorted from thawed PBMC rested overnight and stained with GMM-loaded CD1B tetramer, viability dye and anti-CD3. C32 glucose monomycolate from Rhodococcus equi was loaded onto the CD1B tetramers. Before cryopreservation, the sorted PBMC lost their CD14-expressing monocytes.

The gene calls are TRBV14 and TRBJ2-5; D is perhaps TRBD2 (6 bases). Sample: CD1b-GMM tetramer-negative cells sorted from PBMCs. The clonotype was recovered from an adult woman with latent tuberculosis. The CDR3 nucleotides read TGTGCCAGCAGCCAAGATAAGCGGGTAAAGACCCAGTACTTC. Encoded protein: CASSQDKRVKTQYF.